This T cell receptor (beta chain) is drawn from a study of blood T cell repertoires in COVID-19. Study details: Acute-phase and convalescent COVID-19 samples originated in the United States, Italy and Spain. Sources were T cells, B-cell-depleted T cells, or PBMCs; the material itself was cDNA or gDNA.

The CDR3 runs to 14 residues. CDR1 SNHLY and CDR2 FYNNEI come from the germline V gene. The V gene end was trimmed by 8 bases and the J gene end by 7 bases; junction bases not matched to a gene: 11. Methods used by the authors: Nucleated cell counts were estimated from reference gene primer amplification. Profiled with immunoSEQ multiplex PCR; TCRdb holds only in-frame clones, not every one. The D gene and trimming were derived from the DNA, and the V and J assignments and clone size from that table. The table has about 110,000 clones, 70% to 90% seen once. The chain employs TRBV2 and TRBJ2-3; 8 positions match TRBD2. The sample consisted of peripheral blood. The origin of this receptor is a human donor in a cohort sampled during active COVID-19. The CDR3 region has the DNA TGTGCCAGCTCAAGCGGGGGCCCGACCTATACGCAGTATTTT. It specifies CASSSGGPTYTQYF.